The rows below give T cell receptor beta chains drawn from one sample of a study of cytomegalovirus exposure and HLA in healthy donors. Measured with immunoSEQ multiplex PCR; TCRdb has only the in-frame clones, and not every one. The profile shows about 55,000 clones, 55% to 75% of them singletons. The sample was PBMCs. The source is a man between 35 and 55 years old in good health and CMV-seropositive. Each CDR3 is given with its conserved first and last residue. D genes are given only for firm matches. A row's size may be missing; if present it is once, few, many or a size class.

CDR3 protein,CDR3 DNA,clone size,V gene,D gene,J gene
CASSPNRAETQYF,TGTGCCAGCAGCCCCAACAGGGCCGAGACCCAGTACTTC,NA,TRBV7-6,NA,TRBJ2-5
CASSRGSLRGNEKLFF,TGTGCCAGCAGTAGGGGCTCCCTCAGAGGTAATGAAAAACTGTTTTTT,NA,TRBV28,NA,TRBJ1-4
CASRNRDRGPPLHF,TGTGCCAGCAGGAACCGGGACAGAGGACCACCCCTCCACTTT,NA,TRBV6-6,TRBD1,TRBJ1-6
CASSIGGTGYTEAFF,TGTGCCAGTAGTATAGGAGGAACAGGGTACACTGAAGCTTTCTTT,NA,TRBV19,NA,TRBJ1-1
CASSIRGNPYNEQFF,TGCGCCAGTTCCATCAGGGGGAATCCATACAATGAGCAGTTCTTC,NA,TRBV5-1,TRBD1,TRBJ2-1
CASSFGQNEKLFF,TGCGCCAGCAGCTTCGGACAGAATGAAAAACTGTTTTTT,NA,TRBV5-1,NA,TRBJ1-4
CASSLGQGLSYEQYF,TGTGCCAGCAGTTTAGGACAGGGGCTCTCCTACGAGCAGTACTTC,NA,TRBV27,TRBD1,TRBJ2-7
CASSLQLTGADTQYF,TGTGCCAGCAGTTTACAACTTACAGGGGCAGATACGCAGTATTTT,NA,TRBV27,TRBD1,TRBJ2-3
CASNKGFPQETQYF,TGTGCCAGTAATAAGGGGTTCCCCCAAGAGACCCAGTACTTC,few,TRBV19,NA,TRBJ2-5
CASRTAYEQYF,TGTGCCAGCAGGACTGCCTACGAGCAGTACTTC,NA,TRBV6-5,NA,TRBJ2-7
CASSYLGTVSTDTQYF,TGTGCCAGCAGCTATTTGGGGACAGTCAGCACAGATACGCAGTATTTT,NA,TRBV5-6,TRBD1,TRBJ2-3
CASSLDDSKGNTIYF,TGTGCTAGCAGCTTAGACGACAGTAAAGGAAACACCATATATTTT,NA,TRBV7-7,NA,TRBJ1-3
CSVAREGEHTNTEAFF,TGCAGCGTTGCCAGGGAGGGGGAACATACCAACACTGAAGCTTTCTTT,NA,TRBV29-1,NA,TRBJ1-1
CATSRDRDGYGYTF,TGTGCCACCAGCAGAGACAGGGATGGTTATGGCTACACCTTC,NA,TRBV15,NA,TRBJ1-2
CASSSGQGYNEQFF,TGTGCCAGCAGTTCGGGACAGGGGTACAATGAGCAGTTCTTC,NA,TRBV7-6,TRBD1,TRBJ2-1
CASSARTSGGDTDTQYF,TGTGCCAGCAGCGCCCGGACTAGCGGGGGGGACACAGATACGCAGTATTTT,NA,TRBV9,TRBD2,TRBJ2-3
CASSQETVRSYNSPLHF,TGCGCCAGCAGCCAGGAGACAGTCCGCTCCTATAATTCACCCCTCCACTTT,NA,TRBV4-3,NA,TRBJ1-6
CASSVDISWGGETQYF,TGTGCCAGCAGCGTAGATATCTCGTGGGGAGGAGAGACCCAGTACTTC,NA,TRBV9,NA,TRBJ2-5
CASSFRQLPNEQFF,TGTGCCAGCAGCTTCCGACAGCTACCTAATGAGCAGTTCTTC,NA,TRBV5-6,NA,TRBJ2-1
CASSDTSFQPQHF,TGTGCCAGCAGTGACACTTCATTTCAGCCCCAGCATTTT,NA,TRBV6-1,NA,TRBJ1-5
CAWSDTNSGANVLTF,TGTGCCTGGAGTGACACCAACTCTGGGGCCAACGTCCTGACTTTC,NA,TRBV30,NA,TRBJ2-6
CASSHGSGGAWNEQFF,TGTGCCAGCAGCCATGGGAGCGGGGGGGCCTGGAATGAGCAGTTCTTC,few,TRBV4-2,TRBD2,TRBJ2-1
CASSQDMSGGSDTQYF,TGTGCCAGCAGCCAAGATATGAGCGGGGGATCGGATACGCAGTATTTT,few,TRBV4-2,TRBD2,TRBJ2-3
CARSFRTITEAFF,TGTGCCAGAAGCTTTAGGACAATCACTGAAGCTTTCTTT,NA,TRBV5-3,NA,TRBJ1-1
CASSFPTSGETQYF,TGTGCCAGCAGCTTCCCGACTAGCGGGGAGACCCAGTACTTC,NA,TRBV7-2,TRBD2,TRBJ2-5
CASSEDREAFF,TGTGCCAGCAGTGAGGACAGGGAAGCTTTCTTT,few,TRBV6-6,TRBD1,TRBJ1-1
CASASGGAGADTQYF,TGTGCCAGCGCTAGCGGGGGGGCCGGCGCAGATACGCAGTATTTT,NA,TRBV6-1,TRBD2,TRBJ2-3
CASSYDSKNYGYTF,TGTGCCAGCAGTTACGACTCGAAAAACTATGGCTACACCTTC,few,TRBV6-5,NA,TRBJ1-2
CASSIGQDSGTEAFF,TGTGCCAGTAGTATCGGACAGGATTCGGGCACTGAAGCTTTCTTT,NA,TRBV19,TRBD1,TRBJ1-1
CASSSSSWRANSGANVLTF,TGTGCCAGCAGTTCCTCCTCTTGGCGGGCCAACTCTGGGGCCAACGTCCTGACTTTC,NA,TRBV7-9,NA,TRBJ2-6
CASSHGTGFEQFF,TGTGCCAGCAGCCACGGGACAGGGTTTGAGCAGTTCTTC,NA,TRBV5-6,TRBD1,TRBJ2-1
CSGSANEKLFF,TGCAGTGGGTCGGCTAATGAAAAACTGTTTTTT,NA,TRBV20-1,NA,TRBJ1-4
CASSDTGQGARREKLFF,TGTGCCAGCAGTGACACGGGACAGGGGGCCCGACGGGAAAAACTGTTTTTT,NA,TRBV25-1,TRBD1,TRBJ1-4
CASSLTGPSYEQYF,TGTGCCAGCAGCTTGACAGGACCATCCTACGAGCAGTACTTC,NA,TRBV5-4,NA,TRBJ2-7
CASSPRTGANSPLHF,TGTGCCAGCAGCCCGCGAACAGGGGCTAATTCACCCCTCCACTTT,NA,TRBV5-6,TRBD1,TRBJ1-6
CASSAWEGFYEQYF,TGTGCCAGCAGTGCCTGGGAGGGCTTCTACGAGCAGTACTTC,NA,TRBV25-1,TRBD2,TRBJ2-7
CASSLDRGLGYTF,TGTGCCAGCAGCCTGGACAGGGGTCTTGGCTACACCTTC,few,TRBV6-5,TRBD1,TRBJ1-2
CASSLGRGGAEETQYF,TGTGCCAGCAGCTTGGGACGCGGGGGGGCCGAAGAGACCCAGTACTTC,NA,TRBV5-5,TRBD2,TRBJ2-5
CASSYRSGGAGDEQFF,TGTGCCAGCAGTTATCGTAGCGGGGGGGCGGGGGATGAGCAGTTCTTC,NA,TRBV5-4,TRBD2,TRBJ2-1
CASSPGTGGGYTF,TGCGCCAGCAGCCCCGGGACAGGGGGTGGCTACACCTTC,NA,TRBV5-1,TRBD1,TRBJ1-2
CASSTTEGSMGWQYF,TGTGCCAGCAGCACCACCGAGGGATCGATGGGCTGGCAGTACTTC,NA,TRBV5-4,NA,TRBJ2-7
CASSLGATEETQYF,TGCGCCAGCAGCTTGGGGGCGACAGAGGAGACCCAGTACTTC,NA,TRBV5-1,NA,TRBJ2-5
CASRGEYSGNTIYF,TGCGCCAGCAGAGGAGAATACTCTGGAAACACCATATATTTT,NA,TRBV5-1,NA,TRBJ1-3
CASIQTDRQGAAFF,TGTGCCAGCATCCAAACGGACCGACAGGGGGCGGCTTTCTTT,once,TRBV6-5,TRBD1,TRBJ1-1
CASSSQTAPILGYTF,TGTGCCAGCAGCTCCCAGACAGCCCCTATTCTCGGCTACACCTTC,NA,TRBV7-8,NA,TRBJ1-2
CASSSTGGKGSPLHF,TGTGCCAGCAGCTCCACAGGGGGCAAGGGATCACCCCTCCACTTT,NA,TRBV7-2,TRBD1,TRBJ1-6
CASTLYGDRISSGANVLTF,TGTGCCAGCACCTTGTATGGGGACAGGATAAGTTCTGGGGCCAACGTCCTGACTTTC,NA,TRBV7-9,TRBD1,TRBJ2-6
CASSLGQRNTGELFF,TGCGCCAGCAGCTTGGGACAGCGAAACACCGGGGAGCTGTTTTTT,NA,TRBV5-1,NA,TRBJ2-2
CAWSVKGGRSNYGYTF,TGTGCCTGGAGTGTAAAAGGAGGGCGTAGTAACTATGGCTACACCTTC,NA,TRBV30,NA,TRBJ1-2
CASSPRVEGAGELFF,TGCGCCAGCAGCCCCCGGGTCGAGGGGGCCGGGGAGCTGTTTTTT,NA,TRBV5-1,NA,TRBJ2-2
CASSVPTGDHYGYTF,TGTGCCAGCAGCGTTCCGACAGGGGACCACTATGGCTACACCTTC,few,TRBV7-9,TRBD1,TRBJ1-2
CASSDPTATYEQYF,TGTGCCAGCAGTGATCCGACAGCAACCTACGAGCAGTACTTC,NA,TRBV2,NA,TRBJ2-7
CASSLSLAGGPGIQYF,TGTGCCAGCAGCTTATCCCTAGCGGGGGGGCCAGGCATTCAGTACTTC,few,TRBV7-8,TRBD2,TRBJ2-4
CASSLASVSDTQYF,TGCGCCAGCAGCTTGGCTAGCGTGTCAGATACGCAGTATTTT,NA,TRBV5-1,NA,TRBJ2-3
CASSFSGLAGVNQETQYF,TGTGCCAGCAGCTTCTCCGGACTAGCGGGGGTGAATCAAGAGACCCAGTACTTC,NA,TRBV7-9,TRBD2,TRBJ2-5
CASSLTSGGVRETQYF,TGCGCCAGCAGCTTGACTAGCGGGGGGGTGCGTGAGACCCAGTACTTC,NA,TRBV5-1,TRBD2,TRBJ2-5
CASSMGQGGNTEAFF,TGTGCCAGCAGCATGGGACAGGGGGGGAACACTGAAGCTTTCTTT,NA,TRBV5-4,TRBD1,TRBJ1-1